Presented here are 13 T cell receptor beta chains from one specimen sequenced in a study of blood T cell repertoires in COVID-19. TCRdb's copy holds only in-frame clones and misses some; the assay was immunoSEQ multiplex PCR. The sample consists of some 200,000 clones, around 90% of them appearing once. Sequencing was performed on peripheral blood. These receptors were obtained from a man aged 45-65 years with acute or convalescent COVID-19.

The chain recombines TRBV28 with TRBJ1-5; no definite D call. Germline CDR1 and CDR2: MDHEN and SYDVKM. The CDR3 totals 12 residues. Trimming shortened V by 4 bases and J by 6 bases, and 7 bases separated the two germline ends. Here the CDR3 reads CASSYGRQPQHF. The CDR3 nucleotides read TGTGCCAGCAGTTATGGGCGTCAGCCCCAGCATTTT.

V is TRBV9 and J is TRBJ2-3; TRBD2 matches 15 bases. V gave up 4 bases and J gave up 4 bases; unmatched junction bases: 7. CDR1 and CDR2 (germline): SGDLS, YYNGEE. This CDR3 region has 17 residues. This CDR3 is CASSTRTSGGASDTQYF. The CDR3 DNA sequence: TGTGCCAGCAGCACCCGGACTAGCGGGGGGGCCTCAGATACGCAGTATTTT.

This chain links TRBV18 with TRBJ1-2, with a possible D match to TRBD1 (6 bases). The CDR3 covers 15 residues. Germline assignment: CDR1 KGHSH and CDR2 LQKENI. Trimming took 2 bases from V and 2 from J, leaving 12 bases between them. The CDR3 is CASSPVRGQNYGYTF. The CDR3 region has the DNA TGTGCCAGCTCACCAGTGAGGGGACAAAACTATGGCTACACCTTC.

This chain joins TRBV9 and TRBJ1-6, with 8 nucleotides matching TRBD1. The CDR3 totals 16 residues. Germline V gene data show CDR1 as SGDLS and CDR2 as YYNGEE. Losses at the gene ends were 3 bases for V and 7 bases for J; bases not matched to a gene: 9. DNA for the CDR3: TGTGCCAGCAGCGCCGACGGGACAGGAGGCAATTCACCCCTCCACTTT. This sequence encodes CASSADGTGGNSPLHF.

This clone is a singleton in its sample. The chain recombines TRBV7-8 with TRBJ2-7; TRBD1 matches at 8 bases. Germline lookup yields CDR1 SGHVS and CDR2 FQNEAQ. This CDR3 contains 15 residues. Germline trimming cut 5 bases from V and 0 bases from J; bases unmatched to any gene: 6. The CDR3 here is CASSVTGAVSYEQYF. The CDR3, as DNA: TGTGCCAGCAGCGTGACAGGGGCGGTCTCCTACGAGCAGTACTTC.

In DNA, the CDR3 is TGTGCCAGTAGGACGGGACAGGGGCCCCCAGGGGGCTATGGCTACACCTTC. It specifies CASRTGQGPPGGYGYTF. The chain links TRBV19 to TRBJ1-2, with TRBD1 matching over 10 bases. Looked up from germline, CDR1 is LNHDA and CDR2 is SQIVND (reference sequence). This CDR3 region has 17 residues. J was trimmed by 4 bases and V by 6 bases; bases with no gene match: 14.

V and J are TRBV5-8 and TRBJ1-5; D gene uncertain. The CDR3 has 12 amino acids. V was cut by 6 bases and J by 6 bases, with 10 bases left in between. Looked up from germline, CDR1 is SGHTS and CDR2 is YDEGEE. The CDR3 nucleotides are TGTGCCAGCAACCTTCCGGGTCAGCCCCAGCATTTT. This gives the protein CASNLPGQPQHF. Combining the CDR3 with reference TRBV5-8 and TRBJ1-5 gives the whole variable domain EAGVTQSPTHLIKTRGQQATLRCSPISGHTSVYWYQQALGLGLQFLLWYDEGEERNRGNFPPRFSGRQFPNYSSELNVNALELEDSALYLCASNLPGQPQHFGDGTRLSIL.

The rearrangement uses TRBV6-5 and TRBJ2-3; 8 bases are a match to TRBD1. The CDR3 loop spans 15 amino acids. V gave up 9 bases and J gave up 0 bases; unmatched junction bases: 8. Germline CDR1 and CDR2: MNHEY and SVGAGI. CDR3 nucleotides: TGTGCCAGGGGGTTGGGACAGGCGAGCACAGATACGCAGTATTTT. Its protein is CARGLGQASTDTQYF.

The chain recombines TRBV9 with TRBJ1-5, with 8 bases matching TRBD1. V lost 5 bases, J lost 2 bases, and 15 bases stayed unmatched. Germline loops: CDR1 SGDLS, CDR2 YYNGEE. The CDR3 covers 18 residues. The CDR3 region is CASSSDRGLDCCNQPQHF. The CDR3 coding sequence is TGTGCCAGCAGTTCCGACAGGGGACTTGACTGTTGCAATCAGCCCCAGCATTTT.

This sequence joins TRBV6-6 and TRBJ1-1; D is ambiguous. CDR1 is MNHNY and CDR2 is SVGAGI in the germline V gene (reference sequence). The CDR3 sequence is 15 residues long. The V end lost 6 bases, the J end lost 4 bases, and 18 bases lay between the germline ends. CDR3 residues: CASSPKVARGTEAFF. The CDR3 coding sequence is TGTGCCAGCAGCCCTAAGGTGGCGCGGGGCACTGAAGCTTTCTTT.

This chain connects TRBV5-1 to TRBJ2-7, with TRBD1 matching over 8 bases. V shed 3 bases and J 3 bases; nucleotides not matched to a gene: 8. The CDR3 loop spans 15 amino acids. The germline gives CDR1 SGHRS, CDR2 YFSETQ. CDR3 sequence: CASSSTGAPYYEQYF. The CDR3 DNA reads TGCGCCAGCAGCTCGACAGGGGCCCCTTACTACGAGCAGTACTTC.

The chain carries TRBV28 and TRBJ1-6; 7 bases fit TRBD1. Per the germline V gene, CDR1 is MDHEN and CDR2 is SYDVKM. V shed 2 bases, J shed 6 bases, and the junction held 10 bases outside the gene matches. The CDR3 is 17 amino acids. The CDR3 sequence: CASSLVRDSNLNSPLHF. DNA of the CDR3: TGTGCCAGCAGTTTAGTCCGGGACAGCAATCTTAATTCACCCCTCCACTTT.

The V call is TRBV15, the J call TRBJ2-2; 7 bases line up with TRBD1. CDR3 size: 17 residues. Unmatched junction bases numbered 11, after V lost 6 bases and J lost 1 base. CDR1 LNHNV and CDR2 YYDKDF come from the germline V gene (reference sequence). The chain's CDR3 is CATRPATGVRNTGELFF. CDR3 coding DNA: TGTGCCACCAGGCCCGCCACAGGGGTGCGGAACACCGGGGAGCTGTTTTTT.